These 23 T cell receptor beta chains were all obtained from the same sample, sequenced in a study of T cell responses to AZD1222 COVID-19 vaccine. Assay: immunoSEQ multiplex PCR; the TCRdb copy retains only in-frame clones and omits some. The table lists about 120,000 clones, around 89% of them singletons, with 11% in the top ten. The sequenced sample was peripheral blood, obtained on day 0 of MenACWY control vaccination. These receptors originate from an adult in good health.

This clone was seen once. The chain links TRBV7-6 to TRBJ2-7; 8 bases line up with TRBD1. V trimming: 1 base; J trimming: 4 bases; junction bases outside the gene matches: 6. The length of the CDR3 is 15 residues. Germline values: CDR1 SGHVS, CDR2 FNYEAQ. CDR3 sequence reads: CASSLGTGMLYEQYF. The CDR3 DNA reads TGTGCCAGCAGCTTAGGGACAGGGATGCTGTACGAGCAGTACTTC.

This chain links TRBV4-3 with TRBJ2-3; no clear D gene. There are 13 residues in the CDR3. CDR1 and CDR2 from the germline V gene are LGHNA and YSLEER. Trimming cost V 2 bases and J 2 bases, with 5 bases left between them. The CDR3 loop is CASSQQTTDTQYF. Here the CDR3 DNA reads TGCGCCAGCAGCCAACAAACCACAGATACGCAGTATTTT.

The chain uses TRBV5-4 and TRBJ2-1; 13 bases are shared with TRBD2. Per germline, CDR1 SGHNT and CDR2 YYREEE (reference sequence). Trimming cost V 4 bases and J 6 bases; bases outside gene matches: 7. The length of the CDR3 is 16 residues. The CDR3 nucleotides read TGTGCCAGCAGCCCACCGGGACTAGCGGGAACCAATGAGCAGTTCTTC. It codes for CASSPPGLAGTNEQFF.

The chain links TRBV5-4 to TRBJ1-1, with a possible D match to TRBD1 (5 bases). CDR3 length equals 15 residues. V was clipped by 0 bases and J by 5 bases, with 14 bases between them. CDR1 SGHNT and CDR2 YYREEE come from the germline V gene (reference sequence). DNA of the CDR3: TGTGCCAGCAGCTTGGAGGCAGGGAGGGTTACTGAAGCTTTCTTT. It encodes CASSLEAGRVTEAFF.

The J gene is TRBJ1-6, the V gene TRBV6-5; 9 bases fit TRBD1. The CDR3 has 15 amino acids. Germline V CDR1 and CDR2: MNHEY, SVGAGI. The V gene end was trimmed by 10 bases and the J gene end by 5 bases; junction bases not matched to a gene: 9. CDR3 amino acids: CATGTGRTDNSPLHF. CDR3 coding DNA: TGTGCCACCGGGACAGGGAGGACAGATAATTCACCCCTCCACTTT.

This chain uses TRBV3-1 (or the pseudogene TRBV3-2) with TRBJ1-6; 7 positions agree with TRBD1. CDR3 length: 13 residues. The V segment lost 7 bases and the J segment 8 bases; nucleotides outside the gene matches: 5. Germline CDR1 is LGHDT and CDR2 is YNNKEL (reference sequence). The CDR3 DNA reads TGTGCCAGCACGGACAGGAGGTATTCACCCCTCCACTTT. Encoded protein: CASTDRRYSPLHF.

This chain links TRBV29-1 with TRBJ1-2; the D is unclear. This CDR3 spans 13 amino acids. Germline V gene sequence: CDR1 SQVTM, CDR2 ANQGSEA. V shed 1 base and J shed 4 bases, with 10 bases lying between them. The CDR3 reads CSVEGSQRYGYTF. The CDR3 DNA reads as TGCAGCGTTGAAGGGTCGCAACGCTATGGCTACACCTTC.

V is TRBV6-4 and J is TRBJ2-1; D not resolved. The V end lost 4 bases, the J end lost 5 bases, and 9 bases lay between the germline ends. In germline, CDR1 is MRHNA, CDR2 SNTAGT. The CDR3 length is 13 residues. CDR3 coding DNA: TGTGCCAGCAGTGTTGATGAACACAATGAGCAGTTCTTC. Its protein is CASSVDEHNEQFF.

The chain has TRBV6-4 and TRBJ1-4, with 7 bases fitting TRBD1. V gave up 7 bases and J gave up 7 bases; unmatched junction bases: 6. The CDR3 spans 13 residues. From germline, CDR1 is MRHNA and CDR2 SNTAGT. This CDR3 reads CASNRQGIEKLFF. CDR3 nucleotides: TGTGCCAGCAATAGACAGGGTATTGAAAAACTGTTTTTT.

This chain connects TRBV27 to TRBJ2-1; 13 positions agree with TRBD2. The germline V gene has CDR1 MNHEY and CDR2 SMNVEV (reference sequence). J lost 12 bases, V lost 5 bases, and 7 bases had no gene match. CDR3 length equals 14 residues. In DNA form, the CDR3 reads TGTGCCAGCAGTCCTGGGACTAGCGGGACTTTGCAGTTCTTC. Amino acids: CASSPGTSGTLQFF.

The V and J genes are TRBV27 and TRBJ2-2, with 7 bases fitting TRBD1. Germline V gene lookup returns CDR1 MNHEY and CDR2 SMNVEV (reference sequence). V trimming: 10 bases; J trimming: 6 bases; junction bases outside the gene matches: 11. The CDR3 loop spans 14 amino acids. This chain's CDR3 is CATRQGDVAGELFF. The DNA for the CDR3 is TGTGCCACCAGACAGGGAGATGTCGCCGGGGAGCTGTTTTTT.

This clone was counted a few times. The chain recombines TRBV5-8 with TRBJ1-5; D may be TRBD1 (5 bases). In germline, CDR1 is SGHTS, CDR2 YDEGEE. This CDR3 has 17 residues. Trimming cost V 1 base and J 3 bases, with 17 bases left between them. CDR3 nucleotide sequence: TGTGCCAGCAGCTTGCGGGGAATCAGGGCGATCAATCAGCCCCAGCATTTT. Protein sequence: CASSLRGIRAINQPQHF.

V and J are TRBV6-5 and TRBJ1-3, with D maybe TRBD1 (5 bases). Trimming took off 0 bases at V and 3 bases at J, with 9 bases between the two ends. CDR1 is MNHEY and CDR2 is SVGAGI in the germline V gene. This CDR3 spans 15 amino acids. CDR3 loop: CASSYSGVSGNTIYF. CDR3 DNA sequence: TGTGCCAGCAGTTACTCGGGGGTTAGTGGAAACACCATATATTTT.

This chain connects TRBV11-2 to TRBJ2-2; TRBD2 matches at 8 bases. V shed 2 bases, J shed 8 bases, and the junction held 10 bases outside the gene matches. The CDR3 contains 16 residues. Germline V gene lookup returns CDR1 SGHAT and CDR2 FQNNGV. As DNA, the CDR3 is TGTGCCAGCAGCTTATTTTTAGCGGGAATGGGAGGGGAGCTGTTTTTT. Its translation: CASSLFLAGMGGELFF.

The V and J genes are TRBV5-1 and TRBJ2-7; weak D call: TRBD2 (6 bases). In germline, CDR1 is SGHRS, CDR2 YFSETQ. The CDR3 is made up of 18 amino acids. Deletions cut 4 bases from V and 3 bases from J, with 26 bases between. CDR3 protein: CASSPRGTGRITYYEQYF. In DNA, the CDR3 is TGCGCCAGCAGCCCCCGGGGGACGGGACGAATTACCTACTACGAGCAGTACTTC.

To note about this clone: This same CDR3 is encoded by further DNA sequences in the sample. CDR3 in amino acids: CASSVGVGTDTQYF. The CDR3 DNA follows: TGTGCCAGCAGCGTAGGGGTAGGCACAGATACGCAGTATTTT. This rearrangement joins TRBV9 to TRBJ2-3; D is undetermined. The CDR3 is 14 residues long. Per the germline V gene, CDR1 is SGDLS and CDR2 is YYNGEE. V was shortened by 0 bases and J by 1 base, with 6 bases between the two germline ends.

The table lists this clone with a few counts. The V and J genes are TRBV5-4 and TRBJ2-3; D possibly corresponds to TRBD2 (6 bases). V gave up 4 bases and J gave up 5 bases, with 17 bases separating them. This CDR3 region has 15 residues. Germline lookup yields CDR1 SGHNT and CDR2 YYREEE (reference sequence). The CDR3 spells CASSVPGTPGDTQYF. DNA for the CDR3: TGTGCCAGCAGCGTGCCGGGGACTCCGGGAGATACGCAGTATTTT.

J is TRBJ2-1 and V is TRBV27, with TRBD2 matching over 9 bases. The germline CDR1 and CDR2 sequences are MNHEY and SMNVEV (reference sequence). J was trimmed by 5 bases and V by 8 bases; bases with no gene match: 13. This CDR3 region has 16 residues. CDR3 amino acids: CASADWAGGPDNEQFF. The CDR3 DNA sequence: TGTGCCAGCGCCGACTGGGCGGGAGGGCCTGACAATGAGCAGTTCTTC.

The J gene is TRBJ1-5, the V gene TRBV19; D is unresolved. The germline V and J ends were trimmed by 3 bases and 0 bases, with 9 bases remaining between them. Germline values: CDR1 LNHDA, CDR2 SQIVND (reference sequence). This CDR3 has 15 amino acids. Here the CDR3 reads CASSMWINSNQPQHF. The CDR3 DNA follows: TGTGCCAGTAGTATGTGGATTAATAGCAATCAGCCCCAGCATTTT.

The sample holds a few counts of this clone. The chain employs TRBV19 and TRBJ1-1; D may be TRBD1 (5 bases). The CDR3 contains 14 residues. With 5 bases removed from V and 4 bases from J, the gap between germline ends came to 14 bases. CDR1 and CDR2 (germline): LNHDA, SQIVND (reference sequence). CDR3 DNA sequence: TGTGCCAGTAGTGAGACAGTCCTGGGCACTGAAGCTTTCTTT. Residues: CASSETVLGTEAFF.

This clone was counted only a few times. Other DNA variants within this sample encode the same CDR3. This chain connects TRBV6-5 to TRBJ1-6; unclear D gene. This CDR3 contains 15 residues. V was trimmed by 0 bases and J by 8 bases, leaving 11 bases between them. Germline V gene sequence: CDR1 MNHEY, CDR2 SVGAGI. The CDR3 nucleotides are TGTGCCAGCAGTTACTCCCGGTCGGGAGATTCACCCCTCCACTTT. It yields the protein CASSYSRSGDSPLHF.

The rearrangement links TRBV7-8 to TRBJ2-5; 8 positions match TRBD1. The length of the CDR3 is 14 residues. Trimming removed 3 bases from V and 2 bases from J; junction bases left unmatched: 2. The germline gives CDR1 SGHVS, CDR2 FQNEAQ. CDR3 sequence (DNA): TGTGCCAGCAGCTTTAACAGGGGGCAAGAGACCCAGTACTTC. This translates into CASSFNRGQETQYF.

The table lists this clone with a few counts. The CDR3 region is CASSLKTADQPQHF. In nucleotides, the CDR3 is TGTGCCAGCAGCTTGAAGACAGCCGATCAGCCCCAGCATTTT. V usage is TRBV5-6 and J usage is TRBJ1-5; perhaps TRBD1 as D (5 bases). The CDR3 is 14 residues long. From germline, CDR1 is SGHDT and CDR2 YYEEEE. V was clipped by 1 base and J by 5 bases, with 10 bases between them.